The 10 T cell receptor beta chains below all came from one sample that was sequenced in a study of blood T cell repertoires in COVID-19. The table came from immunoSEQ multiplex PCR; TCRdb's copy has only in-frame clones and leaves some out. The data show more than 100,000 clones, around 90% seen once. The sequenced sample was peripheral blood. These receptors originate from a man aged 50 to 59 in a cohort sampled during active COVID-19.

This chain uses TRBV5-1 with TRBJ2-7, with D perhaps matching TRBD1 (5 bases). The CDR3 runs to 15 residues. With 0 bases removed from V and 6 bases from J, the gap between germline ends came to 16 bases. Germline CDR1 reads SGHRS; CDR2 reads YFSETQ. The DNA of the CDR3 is TGCGCCAGCAGCTTGGCCAAATCCAGGGAAAGCGAGCAGTACTTC. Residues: CASSLAKSRESEQYF.

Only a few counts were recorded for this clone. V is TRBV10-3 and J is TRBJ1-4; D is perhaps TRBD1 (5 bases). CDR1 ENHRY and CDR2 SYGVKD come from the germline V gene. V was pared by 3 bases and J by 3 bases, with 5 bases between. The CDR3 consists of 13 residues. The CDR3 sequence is CAISDRANEKLFF. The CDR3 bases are TGTGCCATCAGTGACAGGGCTAATGAAAAACTGTTTTTT.

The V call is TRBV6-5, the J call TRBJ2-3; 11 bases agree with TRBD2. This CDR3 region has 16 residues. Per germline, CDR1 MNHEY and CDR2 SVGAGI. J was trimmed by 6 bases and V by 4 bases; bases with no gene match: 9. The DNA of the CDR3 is TGTGCCAGCAGTTTGTTACTAGCGGGGGCCTCGGATACGCAGTATTTT. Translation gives CASSLLLAGASDTQYF.

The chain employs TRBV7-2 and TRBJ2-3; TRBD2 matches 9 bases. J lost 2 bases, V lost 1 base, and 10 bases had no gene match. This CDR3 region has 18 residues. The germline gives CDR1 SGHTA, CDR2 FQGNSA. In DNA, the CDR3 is TGTGCCAGCAGCTTAGGCCCCCCGGCGGGGGGGTTCACAGATACGCAGTATTTT. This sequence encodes CASSLGPPAGGFTDTQYF.

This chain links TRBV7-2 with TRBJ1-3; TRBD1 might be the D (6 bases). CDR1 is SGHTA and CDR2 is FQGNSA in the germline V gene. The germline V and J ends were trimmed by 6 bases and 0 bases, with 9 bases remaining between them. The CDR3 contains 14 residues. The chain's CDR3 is CASRNRDSGNTIYF. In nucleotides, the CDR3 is TGTGCCAGCAGGAACAGGGACTCTGGAAACACCATATATTTT.

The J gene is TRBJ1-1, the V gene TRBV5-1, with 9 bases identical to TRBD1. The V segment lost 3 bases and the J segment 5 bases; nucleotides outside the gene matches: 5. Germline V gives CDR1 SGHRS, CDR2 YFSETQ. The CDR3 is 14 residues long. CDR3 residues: CASSSQGAGTEAFF. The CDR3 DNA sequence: TGCGCCAGCAGCTCACAGGGGGCCGGAACTGAAGCTTTCTTT. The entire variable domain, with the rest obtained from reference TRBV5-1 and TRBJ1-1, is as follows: KAGVTQTPRYLIKTRGQQVTLSCSPISGHRSVSWYQQTPGQGLQFLFEYFSETQRNKGNFPGRFSGRQFSNSRSEMNVSTLELGDSALYLCASSSQGAGTEAFFGQGTRLTVV.

CDR3 in amino acids: CASSPLTGKNSPLHF. The CDR3 coding sequence is TGTGCCAGTAGCCCCTTGACAGGGAAAAATTCACCCCTCCACTTT. This sequence joins TRBV19 and TRBJ1-6; 7 nucleotides align to TRBD1. This CDR3 spans 15 amino acids. The V and J ends lost 6 bases and 7 bases, in that order; junction bases with no gene match: 9. Germline CDR1 reads LNHDA; CDR2 reads SQIVND (reference sequence).

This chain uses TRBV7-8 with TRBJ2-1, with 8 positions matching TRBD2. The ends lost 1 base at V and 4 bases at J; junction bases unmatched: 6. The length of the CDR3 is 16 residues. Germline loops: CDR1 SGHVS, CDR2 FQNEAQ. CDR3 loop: CASSLGRLAGYNEQFF. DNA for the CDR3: TGTGCCAGCAGCTTAGGTCGGCTAGCGGGTTACAATGAGCAGTTCTTC.

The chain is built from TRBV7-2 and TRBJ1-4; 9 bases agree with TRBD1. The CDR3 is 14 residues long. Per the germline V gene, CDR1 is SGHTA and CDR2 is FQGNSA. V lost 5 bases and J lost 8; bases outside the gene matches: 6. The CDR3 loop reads CASSRGTGSEKLFF. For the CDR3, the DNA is TGTGCCAGCAGCCGCGGGACAGGGAGCGAAAAACTGTTTTTT.

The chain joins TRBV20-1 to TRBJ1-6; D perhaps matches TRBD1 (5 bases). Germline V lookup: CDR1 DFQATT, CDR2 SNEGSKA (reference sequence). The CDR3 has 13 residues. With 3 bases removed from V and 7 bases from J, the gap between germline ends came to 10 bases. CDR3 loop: CSASAGGNSPLHF. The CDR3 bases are TGCAGTGCTAGTGCGGGGGGAAATTCACCCCTCCACTTT.